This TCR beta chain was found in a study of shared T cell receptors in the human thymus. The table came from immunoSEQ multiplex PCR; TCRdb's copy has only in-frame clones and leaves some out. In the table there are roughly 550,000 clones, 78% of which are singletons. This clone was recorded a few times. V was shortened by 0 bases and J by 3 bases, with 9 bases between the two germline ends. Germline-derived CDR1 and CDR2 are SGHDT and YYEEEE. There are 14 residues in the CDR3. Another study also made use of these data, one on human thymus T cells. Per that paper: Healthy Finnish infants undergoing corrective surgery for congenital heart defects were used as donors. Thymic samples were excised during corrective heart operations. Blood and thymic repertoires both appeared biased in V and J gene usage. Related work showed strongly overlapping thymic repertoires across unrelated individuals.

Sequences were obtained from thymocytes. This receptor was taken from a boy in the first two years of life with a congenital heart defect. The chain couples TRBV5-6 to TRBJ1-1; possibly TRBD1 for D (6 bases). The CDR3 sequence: CASSLGQAYTEAFF. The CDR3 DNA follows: TGTGCCAGCAGCTTGGGACAGGCGTACACTGAAGCTTTCTTT.